Shown below are 8 T cell receptor beta chains from a single sample sequenced in a study of blood T cells in healthy people across ages. A sample-barcoded 5' primer and a J-beta primer mix were used in a second PCR of about 7 to 12 cycles. TCRdb independently ran MiXCR on the 5' RACE reads; one entry per CDR3 protein. The table shows roughly 550,000 distinct CDR3 sequences, with less than 25% occurring only once. This sample also belongs to another study, concerning T cells of mothers and their children.

The sample comprised blood. The receptor set was obtained from a boy aged 5-17 years in good health.

The sample holds a few counts of this clonotype. The chain is built from TRBV6-4 and TRBJ2-5; 10 positions agree with TRBD2. The J call is uncertain, as TRBJ2-7 better fits the DNA end. This CDR3 comprises 15 residues. Germline V gives CDR1 MRHNA, CDR2 SNTAGT. The CDR3 region is CASSAGAGGGYEQYF. Here the CDR3 DNA reads TGTGCCAGCAGTGCCGGAGCGGGAGGGGGCTACGAGCAGTACTTC.

J is TRBJ2-3 and V is TRBV6-2 or TRBV6-3; TRBD2 agrees at 14 bases. This CDR3 spans 16 amino acids. The junction had 7 bases not matched to a gene; V was cut back by 2 bases and J by 9 bases. From germline, CDR1 is MNHEY and CDR2 SVGEGT. The CDR3 bases are TGTGCCAGCAGTTACCACCTGACTAGCGGGAGGGCCACGCAGTATTTT. Translation gives CASSYHLTSGRATQYF.

The J gene is TRBJ2-7, the V gene TRBV12-3 or TRBV12-4; TRBD1 matches at 7 bases. Trimming took 5 bases from V and 2 from J; bases not matched to a gene: 9. This CDR3 comprises 15 residues. CDR3 sequence: CASSPQETGTYEQYF. DNA for the CDR3: TGTGCCAGCAGTCCGCAGGAGACAGGGACCTACGAGCAGTACTTC.

This clonotype was observed a handful of times. The chain employs TRBV7-2 and TRBJ1-1, with D possibly being TRBD1 (5 bases). The germline V gene encodes CDR1 SGHTA and CDR2 FQGNSA. The length of the CDR3 is 14 residues. Trimming removed 1 base at V and 0 bases at J, with 6 bases between. The CDR3 region has the DNA TGTGCCAGCAGCTTAGTAGGGGTGAACACTGAAGCTTTCTTT. This translates into CASSLVGVNTEAFF.

In its sample, this clonotype was seen once. The CDR3 DNA reads TGTGCCAGCAGTTACGGCAGGGCCAATGAGCAGTTCTTC. Amino acids: CASSYGRANEQFF. This chain connects TRBV6-8 to TRBJ2-1; a weak D match, TRBD1 (5 bases). The CDR3 consists of 13 residues. V was cut by 2 bases and J by 6 bases, with 8 bases left in between. From germline, CDR1 is MNHGY and CDR2 SAAAGT.

The V gene is TRBV28, the J gene TRBJ2-2; 8 nucleotides line up with TRBD1. Per germline, CDR1 MDHEN and CDR2 SYDVKM. The junction had 7 bases not matched to a gene; V was cut back by 3 bases and J by 7 bases. CDR3 length equals 15 residues. The CDR3 DNA reads as TGTGCCAGCAGTTTGACAGGGGTACATGGCGGGGAGCTGTTTTTT. This gives the protein CASSLTGVHGGELFF.

This rearrangement joins TRBV29-1 to TRBJ2-5; D is unclear. Per the germline V gene, CDR1 is SQVTM and CDR2 is ANQGSEA. The ends were cut back, 4 bases at V and 5 bases at J, with 8 bases in the middle. The CDR3 spans 11 residues. CDR3 region: CSVARWETQYF. The CDR3 DNA reads as TGCAGCGTTGCCCGGTGGGAGACCCAGTACTTC.

This clonotype was picked up a small number of times. The chain recombines TRBV6-2 or TRBV6-3 with TRBJ1-5, with TRBD1 matching over 8 bases. This CDR3 region has 17 residues. Germline CDR1 is MNHEY and CDR2 is SVGEGT. V shed 4 bases, J shed 3 bases, and the junction held 11 bases outside the gene matches. The CDR3 region has the DNA TGTGCCAGCAGTTCGACAGGGGACCTCACCACCAATCAGCCCCAGCATTTT. Protein sequence: CASSSTGDLTTNQPQHF.